This T cell receptor beta chain was identified during a study of beta chain features in type 1 diabetes (dated by TCRdb to the late 2010s). Looking at the study overall: Mean age, gender distribution, total cell number and subset yield did not differ between patients and healthy donors. A total of 90 million to 130 million sorted cells were examined across all samples, and a strong correlation was observed between cell number per subset and RNA yield. The study compared the TCRB repertoires of sorted circulating CD4+ T cell subsets in recently diagnosed type 1 diabetes patients with those in matched healthy donors. Naive and central memory subsets were obtained from all 30 or so donors, but regulatory and stem cell-like memory subsets were isolated from only 8 patients and about 8 healthy donors.

A single peripheral blood draw of around 100 mL on average was collected from each donor into heparinised tubes. A BD FACSAria II was used to sort naive, central memory, regulatory and stem cell-like memory CD4+ T cells with a panel that included CD45RO, CCR7, CD25, CD127, CD95 and CD27. A purity above 98% was achieved for all sorted populations. PBMCs were separated immediately by Lymphoprep density gradient centrifugation and were stained directly, without being cultured. So that batch effects would be minimized, each experiment stained and sorted samples in pairs, pairing one healthy donor with one patient. All of the isolated RNA was reverse transcribed with the High Capacity cDNA Reverse Transcription Kit, so expressed TCRB transcripts were sequenced. Naive, central memory and regulatory T cell samples underwent deep immunoSEQ sequencing, averaging around 4 million total reads per sample. Sorted cells were lysed in RLT buffer, and RNA was extracted using DNase-treated RNeasy Micro or Mini kits according to cell number. Each cell subset was processed on its own to prevent cross-contamination, while patient and healthy donor samples were processed together. TCRB sequences were amplified from cDNA with the immunoSEQ multiplex PCR, producing 87-bp fragments spanning the CDR3 region. Amplicons were sequenced on the Illumina HiSeq platform. Per the source publication's procedure: PCR bias was computationally corrected using synthetic template baselines, reads within Hamming distance 2 were collapsed, and singletons that could not be merged were discarded. Reads were aligned to IMGT to assign V, D and J genes, CDR3 length, and insertions or deletions at six rearrangement sites. Within each subset, clonotype counts were normalized to the number of sorted cells before true diversity and Gini coefficients were calculated with the tcR R package. The overlap coefficient, calculated on TCRB nucleotide sequences, was used to measure repertoire sharing. Out-of-frame TCRB sequences from naive cells were analyzed as a proxy for the pre-selection repertoire. TCRdb stores this immuneACCESS table with in-frame sequences only. Part of the clones is absent; in the studies checked, under half of the shortfall reflects unresolved V genes, and no reason is known for the rest. For V, J and clone size, that table is used; D and trimming come from the DNA. The sample records some 700,000 clones, about an eighth of which are singletons. Approximately 0.022% of the sample rests with the top ten.

Measured from the cysteine to the phenylalanine, the CDR3 is 15 residues long. The kept DNA is CDR3 alone, 45 bases in frame from the first base. For CDR1 and CDR2, the germline V gene lists MGHRA and YSYEKL. V has 1 base trimmed and J has 8 bases trimmed; junction bases matching no gene number 7. What the research found in general, with its limitations: Fewer insertions and more nucleotide deletions at VDJ recombination sites were observed in patients with type 1 diabetes, implying thymic rearrangement abnormalities. HLA sub-analyses involved small numbers of individuals, so any influence of HLA type on TCRB rearrangement remained unresolved. Because cDNA rather than genomic DNA was sequenced, highly expressing activated cells could have been over-represented, although no difference in activation and CD3 levels was found between groups. A moderate but significant shortening of TCRB CDR3 length was observed in type 1 diabetes patients in all four CD4+ subsets. Shorter templates might have been favored by PCR, but patient and control samples were amplified and corrected together, so both groups would have been affected equally by any skew. Naive, central memory and regulatory TCRB repertoires appeared to be more alike among patients than among healthy donors.

As for this clone: Its specific antigen is unknown. Nothing much larger sits one base from this clone, and base qualities are not available.

This clonotype was sampled from a man aged 18 to 29 with type 1 diabetes. The sequence is built from TRBV4-1 and TRBJ1-4; TRBD1 lines up with 7 middle nucleotides. The sequenced material came from naive CD4+ T cells from blood. Interpreted using the paper, the cell subset or site label stands for: true naive CD4+ T cells. The DNA sequence follows: TGCGCCAGCAGCCAAGGATTCAGGGGGGAGGAAAAACTGTTTTTT. Its protein reads: CASSQGFRGEEKLFF.